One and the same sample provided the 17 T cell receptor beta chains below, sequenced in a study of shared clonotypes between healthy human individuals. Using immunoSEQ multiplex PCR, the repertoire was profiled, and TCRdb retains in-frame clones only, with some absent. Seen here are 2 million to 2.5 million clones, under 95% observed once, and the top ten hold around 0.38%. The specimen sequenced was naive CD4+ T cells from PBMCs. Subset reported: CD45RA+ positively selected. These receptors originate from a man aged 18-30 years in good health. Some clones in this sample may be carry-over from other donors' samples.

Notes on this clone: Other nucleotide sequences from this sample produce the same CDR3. This CDR3 reads CASSYRGASGYTF. The DNA for the CDR3 is TGTGCCAGCAGTTACAGGGGGGCCAGTGGCTACACCTTC. The chain is built from TRBV6-5 and TRBJ1-2; a possible D gene is TRBD1 (6 bases). V was shortened by 2 bases and J by 7 bases, with 11 bases between the two germline ends. This CDR3 is built from 13 residues. The germline V gene has CDR1 MNHEY and CDR2 SVGAGI.

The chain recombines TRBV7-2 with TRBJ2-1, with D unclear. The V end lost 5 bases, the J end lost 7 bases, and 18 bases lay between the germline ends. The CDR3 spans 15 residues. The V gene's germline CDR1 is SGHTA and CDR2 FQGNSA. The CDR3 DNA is TGTGCCAGCAGCCTCACTCTGGCGCCTGAGAATGAGCAGTTCTTC. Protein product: CASSLTLAPENEQFF.

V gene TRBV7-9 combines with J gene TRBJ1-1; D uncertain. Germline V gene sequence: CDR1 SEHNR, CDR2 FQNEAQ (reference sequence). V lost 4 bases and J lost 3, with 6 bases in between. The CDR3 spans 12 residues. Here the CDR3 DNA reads TGTGCCAGCAGCTCCCGGGACACTGAAGCTTTCTTT. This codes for CASSSRDTEAFF. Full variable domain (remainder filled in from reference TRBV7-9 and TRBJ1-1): DTGVSQNPRHKITKRGQNVTFRCDPISEHNRLYWYRQTLGQGPEFLTYFQNEAQLEKSRLLSDRFSAERPKGSFSTLEIQRTEQGDSAMYLCASSSRDTEAFFGQGTRLTVV.

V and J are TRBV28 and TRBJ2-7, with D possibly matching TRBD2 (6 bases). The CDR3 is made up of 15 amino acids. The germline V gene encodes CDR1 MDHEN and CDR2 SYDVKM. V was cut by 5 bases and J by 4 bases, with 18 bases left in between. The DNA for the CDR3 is TGTGCCAGCAGTCCAAGCGGATTGGGGGGATACGAGCAGTACTTC. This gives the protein CASSPSGLGGYEQYF.

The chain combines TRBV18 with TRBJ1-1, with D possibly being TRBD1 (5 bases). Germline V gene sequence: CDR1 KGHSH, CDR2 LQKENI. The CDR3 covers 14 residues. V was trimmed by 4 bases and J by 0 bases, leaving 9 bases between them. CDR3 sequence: CASSRGTLNTEAFF. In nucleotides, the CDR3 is TGTGCCAGCTCACGCGGGACTCTGAACACTGAAGCTTTCTTT.

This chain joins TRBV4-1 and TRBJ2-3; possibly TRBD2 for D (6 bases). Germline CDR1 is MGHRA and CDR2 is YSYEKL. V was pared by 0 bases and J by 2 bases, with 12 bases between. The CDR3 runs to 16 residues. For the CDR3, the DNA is TGCGCCAGCAGCCAAGATTGGGGGGTAGCCACAGATACGCAGTATTTT. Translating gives CASSQDWGVATDTQYF.

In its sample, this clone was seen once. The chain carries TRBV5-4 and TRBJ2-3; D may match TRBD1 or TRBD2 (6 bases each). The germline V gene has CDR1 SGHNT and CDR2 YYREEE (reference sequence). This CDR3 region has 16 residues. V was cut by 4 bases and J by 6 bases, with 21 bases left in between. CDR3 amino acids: CASSPTGGRGADTQYF. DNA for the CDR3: TGTGCCAGCAGCCCAACCGGGGGCAGGGGAGCCGATACGCAGTATTTT.

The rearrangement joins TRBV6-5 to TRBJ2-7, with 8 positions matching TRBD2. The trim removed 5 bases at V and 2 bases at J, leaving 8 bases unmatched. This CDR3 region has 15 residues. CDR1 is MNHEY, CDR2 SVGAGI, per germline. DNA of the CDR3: TGTGCCAGCAGTATTCTTAGCGGGGCGACCTACGAGCAGTACTTC. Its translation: CASSILSGATYEQYF.

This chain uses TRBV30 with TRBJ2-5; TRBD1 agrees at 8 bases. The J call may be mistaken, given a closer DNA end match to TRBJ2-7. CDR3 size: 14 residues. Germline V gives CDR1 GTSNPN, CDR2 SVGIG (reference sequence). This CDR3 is CAWSARTGKAEQYF. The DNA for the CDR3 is TGTGCCTGGAGTGCCCGGACAGGGAAGGCCGAGCAGTACTTC.

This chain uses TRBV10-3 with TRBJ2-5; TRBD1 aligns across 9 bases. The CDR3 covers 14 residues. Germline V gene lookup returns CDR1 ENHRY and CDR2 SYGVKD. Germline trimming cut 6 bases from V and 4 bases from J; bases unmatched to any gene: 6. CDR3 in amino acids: CAIRGDRAGETQYF. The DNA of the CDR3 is TGTGCCATCAGGGGGGACAGGGCTGGAGAGACCCAGTACTTC.

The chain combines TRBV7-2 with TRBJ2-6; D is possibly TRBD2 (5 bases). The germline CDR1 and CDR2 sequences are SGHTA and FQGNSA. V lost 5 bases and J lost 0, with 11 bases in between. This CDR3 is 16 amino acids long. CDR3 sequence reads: CASSRQRGSGANVLTF. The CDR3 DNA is TGTGCCAGCAGCCGGCAACGGGGCTCTGGGGCCAACGTCCTGACTTTC.

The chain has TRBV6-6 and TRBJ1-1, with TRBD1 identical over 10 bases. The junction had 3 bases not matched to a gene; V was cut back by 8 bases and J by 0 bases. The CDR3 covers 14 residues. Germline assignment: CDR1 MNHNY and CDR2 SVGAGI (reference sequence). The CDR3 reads CASGQGGMNTEAFF. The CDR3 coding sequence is TGTGCCAGCGGACAGGGGGGGATGAACACTGAAGCTTTCTTT.

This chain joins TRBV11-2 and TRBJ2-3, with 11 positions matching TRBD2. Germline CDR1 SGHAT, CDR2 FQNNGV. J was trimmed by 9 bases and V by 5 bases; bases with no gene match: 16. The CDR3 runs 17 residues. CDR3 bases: TGTGCCAGCAGCACCACCACTAGCGGGAGTAGGTCGAGAACGCAGTATTTT. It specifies CASSTTTSGSRSRTQYF.

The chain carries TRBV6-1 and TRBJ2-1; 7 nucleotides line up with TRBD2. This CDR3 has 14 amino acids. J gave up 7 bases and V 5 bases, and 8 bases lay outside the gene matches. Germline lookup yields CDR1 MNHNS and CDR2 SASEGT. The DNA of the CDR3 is TGTGCCAGCAGTCGAAGCGGGACGGGGAATGAGCAGTTCTTC. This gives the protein CASSRSGTGNEQFF.

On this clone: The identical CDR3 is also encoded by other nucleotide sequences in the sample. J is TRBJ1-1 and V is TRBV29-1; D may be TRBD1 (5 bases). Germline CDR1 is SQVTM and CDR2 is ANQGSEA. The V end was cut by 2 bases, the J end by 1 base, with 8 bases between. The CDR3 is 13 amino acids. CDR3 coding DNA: TGCAGCGTTGAATGGCAGGGGAACACTGAAGCTTTCTTT. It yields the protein CSVEWQGNTEAFF.

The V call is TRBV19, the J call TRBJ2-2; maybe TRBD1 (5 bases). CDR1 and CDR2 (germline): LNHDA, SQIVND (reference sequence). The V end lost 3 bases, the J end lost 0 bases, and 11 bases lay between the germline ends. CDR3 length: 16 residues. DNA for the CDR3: TGTGCCAGTAGTATGCGTCGGACAACGAACACCGGGGAGCTGTTTTTT. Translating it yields CASSMRRTTNTGELFF.

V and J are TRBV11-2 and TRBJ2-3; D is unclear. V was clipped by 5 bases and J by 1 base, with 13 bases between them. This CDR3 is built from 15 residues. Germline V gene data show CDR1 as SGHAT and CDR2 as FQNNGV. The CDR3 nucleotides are TGTGCCAGCAGCGCGAGCGAAACCGGCACAGATACGCAGTATTTT. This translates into CASSASETGTDTQYF.